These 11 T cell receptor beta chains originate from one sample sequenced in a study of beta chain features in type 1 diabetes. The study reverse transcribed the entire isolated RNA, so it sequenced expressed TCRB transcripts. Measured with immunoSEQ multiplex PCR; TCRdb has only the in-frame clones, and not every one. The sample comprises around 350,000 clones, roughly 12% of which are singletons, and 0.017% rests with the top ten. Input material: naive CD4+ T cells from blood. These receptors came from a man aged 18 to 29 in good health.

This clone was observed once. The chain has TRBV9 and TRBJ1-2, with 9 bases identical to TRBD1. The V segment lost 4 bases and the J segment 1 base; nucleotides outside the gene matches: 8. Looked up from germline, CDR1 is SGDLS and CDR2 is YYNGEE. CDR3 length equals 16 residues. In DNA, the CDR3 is TGTGCCAGCAGCCACCACCGGGACAGGGATAACTATGGCTACACCTTC. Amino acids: CASSHHRDRDNYGYTF.

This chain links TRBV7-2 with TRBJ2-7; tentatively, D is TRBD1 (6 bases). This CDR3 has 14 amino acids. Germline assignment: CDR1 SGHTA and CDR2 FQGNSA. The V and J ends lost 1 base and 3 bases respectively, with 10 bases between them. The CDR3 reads CASSLGRGVYEQYF. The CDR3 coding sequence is TGTGCCAGCAGCTTAGGCAGGGGCGTCTACGAGCAGTACTTC.

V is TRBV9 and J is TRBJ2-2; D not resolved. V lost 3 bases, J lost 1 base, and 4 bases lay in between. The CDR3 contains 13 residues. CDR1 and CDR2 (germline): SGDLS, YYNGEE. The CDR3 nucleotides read TGTGCCAGCAGCGACAGGAACACCGGGGAGCTGTTTTTT. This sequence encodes CASSDRNTGELFF.

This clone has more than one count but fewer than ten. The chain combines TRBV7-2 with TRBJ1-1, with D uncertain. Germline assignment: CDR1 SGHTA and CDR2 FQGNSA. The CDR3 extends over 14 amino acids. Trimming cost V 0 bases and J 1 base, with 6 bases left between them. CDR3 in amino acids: CASSLAGTNTEAFF. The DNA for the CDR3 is TGTGCCAGCAGCTTAGCGGGCACGAACACTGAAGCTTTCTTT.

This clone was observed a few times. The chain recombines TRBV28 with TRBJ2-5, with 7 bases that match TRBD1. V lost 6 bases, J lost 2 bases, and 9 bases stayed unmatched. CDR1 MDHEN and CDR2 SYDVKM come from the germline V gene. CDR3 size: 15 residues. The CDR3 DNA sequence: TGTGCCAGCAGCCCCCGGGACAGACCTCAAGAGACCCAGTACTTC. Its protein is CASSPRDRPQETQYF.

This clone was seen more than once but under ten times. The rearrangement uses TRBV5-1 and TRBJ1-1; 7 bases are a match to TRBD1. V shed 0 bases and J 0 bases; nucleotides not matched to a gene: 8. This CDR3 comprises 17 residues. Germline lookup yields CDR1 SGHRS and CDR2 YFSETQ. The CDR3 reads CASSLALGTEMNTEAFF. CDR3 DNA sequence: TGCGCCAGCAGCTTGGCTCTCGGGACAGAAATGAACACTGAAGCTTTCTTT.

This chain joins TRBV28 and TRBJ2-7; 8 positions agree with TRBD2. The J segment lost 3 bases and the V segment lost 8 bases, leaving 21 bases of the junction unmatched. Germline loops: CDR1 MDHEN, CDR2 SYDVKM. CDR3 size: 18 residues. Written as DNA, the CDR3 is TGTGCCAGCTCCCTCTCCCCCCTATTGGCGGGGGGCCTCTACGAGCAGTACTTC. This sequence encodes CASSLSPLLAGGLYEQYF. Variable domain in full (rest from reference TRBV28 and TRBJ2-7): DVKVTQSSRYLVKRTGEKVFLECVQDMDHENMFWYRQDPGLGLRLIYFSYDVKMKEKGDIPEGYSVSREKKERFSLILESASTNQTSMYLCASSLSPLLAGGLYEQYFGPGTRLTVT.

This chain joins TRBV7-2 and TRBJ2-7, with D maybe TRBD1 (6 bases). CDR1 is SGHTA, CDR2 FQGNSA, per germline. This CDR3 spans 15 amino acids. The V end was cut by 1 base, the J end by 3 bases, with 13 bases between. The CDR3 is CASSLVVGRGYEQYF. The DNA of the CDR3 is TGTGCCAGCAGCTTAGTGGTAGGCAGGGGCTACGAGCAGTACTTC. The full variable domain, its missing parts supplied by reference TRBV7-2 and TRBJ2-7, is GAGVSQSPSNKVTEKGKDVELRCDPISGHTALYWYRQSLGQGLEFLIYFQGNSAPDKSGLPSDRFSAERTGGSVSTLTIQRTQQEDSAVYLCASSLVVGRGYEQYFGPGTRLTVT.

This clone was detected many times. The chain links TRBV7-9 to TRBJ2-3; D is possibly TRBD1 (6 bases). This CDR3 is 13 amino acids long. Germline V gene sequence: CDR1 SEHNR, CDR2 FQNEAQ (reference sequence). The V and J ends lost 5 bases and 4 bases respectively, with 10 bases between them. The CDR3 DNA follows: TGTGCCAGCAGCGAAACAGGGTCAGATACGCAGTATTTT. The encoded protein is CASSETGSDTQYF.

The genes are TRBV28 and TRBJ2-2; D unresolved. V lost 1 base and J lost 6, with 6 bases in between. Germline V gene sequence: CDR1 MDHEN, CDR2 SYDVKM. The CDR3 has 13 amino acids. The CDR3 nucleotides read TGTGCCAGCAGTTTATTTCAGTCCGGGGAGCTGTTTTTT. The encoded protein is CASSLFQSGELFF.

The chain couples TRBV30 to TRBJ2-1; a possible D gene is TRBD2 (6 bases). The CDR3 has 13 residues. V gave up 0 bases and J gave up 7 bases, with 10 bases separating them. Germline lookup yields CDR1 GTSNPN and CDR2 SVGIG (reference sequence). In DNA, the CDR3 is TGTGCCTGGAGTGTTATCGGGGGAAATGAGCAGTTCTTC. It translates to CAWSVIGGNEQFF.